This paragraph covers one TCR beta chain sequence. The record originates from a study of blood T cell repertoires in COVID-19. The ends lost 2 bases at V and 3 bases at J; junction bases unmatched: 2. This CDR3 has 15 residues. Germline values: CDR1 WNHNN, CDR2 SYGVQD (reference sequence). Only in-frame clones appear in the TCRdb table, and some are missing; sequencing was by immunoSEQ multiplex PCR. The sample lists 65,000 to 70,000 clones; approximately 83% were seen once. The chain employs TRBV10-1 and TRBJ2-5, with 11 nucleotides matching TRBD2. The sample taken for sequencing was peripheral blood. The origin of this receptor is a man between 35 and 55 years old with COVID-19, enrolled during active disease. The DNA for the CDR3 is TGCGCCAGCAGTGAGGAACTAGCGGGGGAAGAGACCCAGTACTTC. Residues: CASSEELAGEETQYF.